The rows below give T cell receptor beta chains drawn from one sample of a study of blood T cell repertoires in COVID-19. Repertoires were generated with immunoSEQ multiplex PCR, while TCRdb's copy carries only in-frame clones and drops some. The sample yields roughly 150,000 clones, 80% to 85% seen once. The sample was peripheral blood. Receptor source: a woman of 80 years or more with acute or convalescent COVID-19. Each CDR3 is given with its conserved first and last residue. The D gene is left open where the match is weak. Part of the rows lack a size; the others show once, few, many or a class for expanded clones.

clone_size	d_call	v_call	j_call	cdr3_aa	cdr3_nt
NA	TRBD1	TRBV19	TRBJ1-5	CASRTGTGVHQPQHF	TGTGCCAGTAGGACCGGGACAGGGGTACACCAGCCCCAGCATTTT
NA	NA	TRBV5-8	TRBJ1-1	CASSLPQGGPMNTEAFF	TGTGCCAGCAGCTTGCCACAGGGTGGCCCGATGAACACTGAAGCTTTCTTT
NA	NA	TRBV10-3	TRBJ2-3	CAIKWRDDTQYF	TGTGCCATCAAGTGGCGGGACGATACGCAGTATTTT
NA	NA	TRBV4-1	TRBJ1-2	CASSQGQNYGYTF	TGCGCCAGCAGCCAAGGGCAGAACTATGGCTACACCTTC
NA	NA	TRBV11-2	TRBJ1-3	CASRSEGGNTIYF	TGTGCCAGCAGATCCGAGGGGGGGAACACCATATATTTT
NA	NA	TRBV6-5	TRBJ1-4	CASSYQGATNEKLFF	TGTGCCAGCAGTTACCAGGGTGCAACTAATGAAAAACTGTTTTTT
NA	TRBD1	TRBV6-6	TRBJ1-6	CASSYSDREGSPLHF	TGTGCCAGCAGTTACTCGGACAGGGAAGGGTCACCCCTCCACTTT
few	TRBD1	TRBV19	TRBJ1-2	CASSYRGSYGYTF	TGTGCCAGTAGTTACAGGGGCTCATATGGCTACACCTTC
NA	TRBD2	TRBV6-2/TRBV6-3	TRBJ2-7	CASSYSRGTSSYEQYF	TGTGCCAGCAGTTACTCGAGAGGGACTAGCTCCTACGAGCAGTACTTC
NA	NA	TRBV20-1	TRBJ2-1	CSASWAGAYNEQFF	TGCAGTGCTAGTTGGGCAGGGGCCTACAATGAGCAGTTCTTC
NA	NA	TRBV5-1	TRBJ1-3	CASSQGHGNTIYF	TGCGCCAGCAGCCAGGGACACGGAAACACCATATATTTT
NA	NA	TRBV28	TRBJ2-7	CASSLWVSGEQYF	TGTGCCAGCAGTTTATGGGTGTCGGGGGAGCAGTACTTC
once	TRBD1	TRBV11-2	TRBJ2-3	CASSPGTGGRDTDTQYF	TGTGCCAGCAGCCCGGGAACAGGGGGCCGTGACACAGATACGCAGTATTTT
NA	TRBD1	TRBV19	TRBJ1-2	CASSIILPRGEDLYNYGYTF	TGTGCCAGTAGTATAATCCTGCCCAGGGGGGAAGACCTTTACAACTATGGCTACACCTTC
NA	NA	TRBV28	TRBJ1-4	CASRELQDFNAKLFF	TGTGCCAGCAGGGAATTACAGGATTTTAATGCAAAACTGTTTTTT
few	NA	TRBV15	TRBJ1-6	CATSRDLPGRVSPLHF	TGTGCCACCAGCAGAGATCTACCAGGGCGTGTTTCACCCCTCCACTTT
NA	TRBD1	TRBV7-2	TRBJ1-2	CASSLVGTGVYGYTF	TGTGCCAGCAGCTTAGTGGGGACAGGGGTCTATGGCTACACCTTC
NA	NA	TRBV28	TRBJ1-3	CASSLHNFLGNTIYF	TGTGCCAGCAGTTTGCATAATTTTTTGGGCAACACCATATATTTT
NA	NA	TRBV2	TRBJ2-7	CASSATTYEQYF	TGTGCCAGCAGCGCAACTACCTACGAGCAGTACTTC
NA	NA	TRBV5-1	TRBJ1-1	CASNGGLVNTEAFF	TGCGCCAGCAACGGGGGGTTGGTGAACACTGAAGCTTTCTTT
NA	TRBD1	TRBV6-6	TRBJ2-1	CASWTGVGVGEQFF	TGTGCCAGCTGGACAGGGGTCGGCGTTGGTGAGCAGTTCTTC
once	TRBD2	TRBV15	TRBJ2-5	CATSREAGGQETQYF	TGTGCCACCAGCAGAGAAGCGGGGGGGCAAGAGACCCAGTACTTC
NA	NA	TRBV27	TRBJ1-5	CASSLLRTGGNQPQHF	TGTGCCAGCAGTTTACTCAGGACTGGTGGCAATCAGCCCCAGCATTTT
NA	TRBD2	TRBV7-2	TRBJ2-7	CASSLRQGTSGSWYEQYF	TGTGCCAGCAGCTTACGTCAGGGGACTAGCGGGAGTTGGTACGAGCAGTACTTC
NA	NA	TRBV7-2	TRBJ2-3	CASSQSTDTQYF	TGTGCCAGCAGCCAGAGCACAGATACGCAGTATTTT
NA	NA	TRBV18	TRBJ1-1	CASSPWHDTEAFF	TGTGCCAGCTCACCCTGGCACGACACTGAAGCTTTCTTT
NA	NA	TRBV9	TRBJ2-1	CASSVAVGNEQFF	TGTGCCAGCAGCGTGGCGGTTGGCAATGAGCAGTTCTTC
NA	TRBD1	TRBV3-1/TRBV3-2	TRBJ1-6	CASSQWGQPSSYNSPLHF	TGTGCCAGCAGCCAATGGGGACAGCCCAGCTCCTATAATTCACCCCTCCACTTT
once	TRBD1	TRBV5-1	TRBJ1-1	CASSSGQGNEAFF	TGCGCCAGCAGCTCGGGACAGGGGAATGAAGCTTTCTTT
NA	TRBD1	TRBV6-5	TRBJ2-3	CASSQGQVIDTQYF	TGTGCCAGCAGCCAAGGACAGGTCATAGATACGCAGTATTTT
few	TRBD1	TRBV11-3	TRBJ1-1	CASSLVWTGGTEAFF	TGTGCCAGCAGCTTAGTCTGGACAGGGGGCACTGAAGCTTTCTTT
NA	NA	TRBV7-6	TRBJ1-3	CASSLAPQYSGNTIYF	TGTGCCAGCAGCTTAGCCCCTCAGTACTCTGGAAACACCATATATTTT
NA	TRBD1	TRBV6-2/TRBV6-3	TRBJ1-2	CASSEQGYGYTF	TGTGCCAGCAGCGAACAGGGGTATGGCTACACCTTC
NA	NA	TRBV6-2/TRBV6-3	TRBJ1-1	CASSRPTPRRSNTEAFF	TGTGCCAGCAGTCGCCCGACACCTCGTCGGTCGAACACTGAAGCTTTCTTT
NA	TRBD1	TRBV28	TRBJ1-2	CASSLMDRGPPADNTF	TGTGCCAGCAGTTTAATGGACAGGGGGCCGCCTGCAGACAACACCTTC
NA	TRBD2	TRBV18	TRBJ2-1	CASSILAGVLDNEQFF	TGTGCCAGCTCAATACTAGCGGGAGTCCTAGACAATGAGCAGTTCTTC
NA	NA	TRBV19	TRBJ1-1	CASISGEAGSNTEAFF	TGTGCCAGTATATCGGGGGAGGCCGGCAGCAACACTGAAGCTTTCTTT
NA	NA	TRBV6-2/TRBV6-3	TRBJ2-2	CASSSRGQSTIGELFF	TGTGCCAGCAGTTCTCGAGGACAGTCTACAATCGGGGAGCTGTTTTTT
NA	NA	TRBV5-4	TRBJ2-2	CASRPRNSGELFF	TGTGCCAGCAGGCCTCGGAACAGCGGGGAGCTGTTTTTT
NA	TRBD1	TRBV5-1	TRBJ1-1	CASSLRGQGNTEAFF	TGCGCCAGCAGCTTACGAGGACAGGGTAACACTGAAGCTTTCTTT
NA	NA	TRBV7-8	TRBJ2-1	CASSLFGLASGNEQFF	TGTGCCAGCAGCTTATTTGGTCTAGCGTCTGGCAATGAGCAGTTCTTC
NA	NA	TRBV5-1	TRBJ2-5	CASSLGGLLETQYF	TGCGCCAGCAGCTTGGGGGGACTGTTAGAGACCCAGTACTTC
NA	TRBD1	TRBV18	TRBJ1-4	CASSPTGLSEKLFF	TGTGCCAGCTCACCGACAGGGTTGAGTGAAAAACTGTTTTTT
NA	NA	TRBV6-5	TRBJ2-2	CASRPPDLLGELFF	TGTGCCAGCAGGCCGCCCGACTTACTAGGGGAGCTGTTTTTT
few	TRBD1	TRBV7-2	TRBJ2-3	CASSPGQGVTDTQYF	TGTGCCAGCAGCCCAGGACAGGGAGTCACAGATACGCAGTATTTT
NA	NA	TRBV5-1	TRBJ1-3	CASSTASANSGNTIYF	TGCGCCAGCAGCACAGCTTCCGCGAACTCTGGAAACACCATATATTTT
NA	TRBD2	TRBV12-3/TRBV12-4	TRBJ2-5	CASSGGGLETQYF	TGTGCCAGCAGTGGCGGGGGGCTAGAGACCCAGTACTTC
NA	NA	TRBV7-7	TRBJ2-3	CASSPIGASTDTQYF	TGTGCCAGCAGCCCCATTGGGGCTAGCACAGATACGCAGTATTTT
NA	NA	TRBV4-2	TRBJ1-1	CASSQEVNREAFF	TGTGCCAGCAGCCAAGAAGTGAACAGGGAAGCTTTCTTT
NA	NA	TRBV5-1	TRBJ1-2	CASSRDSGMYGYTF	TGCGCCAGCAGCCGGGATTCGGGGATGTATGGCTACACCTTC
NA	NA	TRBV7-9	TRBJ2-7	CASSFRTGEQYF	TGTGCCAGCAGCTTTCGCACAGGGGAGCAGTACTTC
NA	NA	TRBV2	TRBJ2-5	CASTAGTGEAQYF	TGTGCCAGCACCGCCGGGACCGGGGAGGCCCAGTACTTC
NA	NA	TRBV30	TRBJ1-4	CAWSSGLSDEKLFF	TGTGCCTGGAGTTCAGGGCTATCAGATGAAAAACTGTTTTTT
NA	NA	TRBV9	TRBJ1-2	CASSMAATPNYGYTF	TGTGCCAGCAGCATGGCCGCAACCCCTAACTATGGCTACACCTTC